Listed below are T cell receptor beta chains from one sample, sequenced in a study of control samples from healthy donors and cancer patients. Only in-frame clones appear in the TCRdb table, and some are missing; sequencing was by immunoSEQ multiplex PCR. This sample has roughly 14,000 clones, with approximately 75% found just once. Sequencing input: formalin-fixed, paraffin-embedded tissue. These receptors all come from a female donor with lung cancer. Each CDR3 is given with its conserved first and last residue. D genes are given only for firm matches. The size entry is marked missing in some rows and otherwise reads once, few, many or a size class.

CDR3aa | CDR3nt | j_gene | abundance | v_gene | d_gene | len
CASSRTDNSPLHF | TGTGCCAGCAGTCGGACAGATAATTCACCCCTCCACTTT | TRBJ1-6 | - | TRBV6-5 | - | 13
CASRGGSNYEQYF | TGCGCCAGCAGGGGAGGATCAAACTACGAGCAGTACTTC | TRBJ2-7 | once | TRBV5-1 | - | 13
CASSRTTNPYGYTF | TGTGCCAGCAGCCGGACAACTAACCCCTATGGCTACACCTTC | TRBJ1-2 | - | TRBV5-6 | - | 14
CASSSAGLAGGVVYEQYF | TGTGCCAGCAGCTCCGCTGGACTAGCGGGAGGCGTTGTCTACGAACAGTACTTC | TRBJ2-7 | - | TRBV5-6 | TRBD2 | 18
CASSQDYAPARGETQYF | TGCGCCAGCAGCCAAGACTATGCCCCCGCGCGAGGGGAGACCCAGTACTTC | TRBJ2-5 | - | TRBV4-1 | - | 17
CASSQVLGQTMGAGYTF | TGTGCCAGCAGCCAAGTTCTAGGGCAGACGATGGGGGCTGGCTACACCTTC | TRBJ1-2 | few | TRBV14 | - | 17
CSVSGGSNTEAFF | TGCAGCGTCTCAGGGGGCTCGAACACTGAAGCTTTCTTT | TRBJ1-1 | - | TRBV29-1 | TRBD1 | 13
CASQASGMTNEQFF | TGCGCCAGCCAGGCTAGCGGGATGACCAATGAGCAGTTCTTC | TRBJ2-1 | - | TRBV5-1 | TRBD2 | 14
CASSESERYEQYF | TGTGCCAGCAGTGAATCTGAACGATACGAGCAGTACTTC | TRBJ2-7 | - | TRBV2 | - | 13
CASSYSPLSADTQYF | TGTGCCAGCAGTTATTCCCCTTTAAGCGCAGATACGCAGTATTTT | TRBJ2-3 | - | TRBV6-2/TRBV6-3 | - | 15
CSVEKGGQGMRGYTF | TGCAGCGTTGAAAAGGGGGGACAGGGGATGAGGGGCTACACCTTC | TRBJ1-2 | - | TRBV29-1 | TRBD1 | 15
CASSFRQGNQPQHF | TGTGCCAGCAGCTTTCGACAGGGTAATCAGCCCCAGCATTTT | TRBJ1-5 | - | TRBV7-2 | TRBD1 | 14
CASSTGTSGLYNEQFF | TGTGCCAGCAGCACGGGCACTAGCGGGCTTTACAATGAGCAGTTCTTC | TRBJ2-1 | - | TRBV5-6 | TRBD2 | 16
CASSSDLAGGAGANEKLFF | TGCGCCAGCAGCTCCGACTTAGCAGGGGGCGCCGGGGCTAATGAAAAACTGTTTTTT | TRBJ1-4 | - | TRBV5-1 | TRBD1 | 19
CASSDSTTSEQFF | TGTGCCAGCAGTGACTCTACTACCAGTGAGCAGTTCTTC | TRBJ2-1 | - | TRBV6-4 | - | 13
CASSFARDTEAFF | TGTGCCAGCAGCTTTGCCAGGGACACTGAAGCTTTCTTT | TRBJ1-1 | few | TRBV11-3 | - | 13
CASSLDGYGYTF | TGTGCCAGCAGCTTAGATGGCTATGGCTACACCTTC | TRBJ1-2 | - | TRBV7-2 | - | 12
CASSSVGGEQFF | TGTGCCAGCAGCTCCGTTGGCGGTGAGCAGTTCTTC | TRBJ2-1 | - | TRBV5-6 | - | 12
CASSLVSLRPSGPYEQYF | TGTGCCAGCAGCTTAGTTTCTCTCCGGCCTAGCGGGCCCTACGAGCAGTACTTC | TRBJ2-7 | once | TRBV7-2 | TRBD2 | 18
CASSLTGQHEQYF | TGTGCCAGCAGTTTAACAGGGCAACACGAGCAGTACTTC | TRBJ2-7 | - | TRBV12-3/TRBV12-4 | - | 13
CASSPFPTSAGANVLTF | TGTGCCAGCAGCCCCTTCCCCACTAGCGCTGGGGCCAACGTCCTGACTTTC | TRBJ2-6 | few | TRBV9 | TRBD2 | 17
CASSERTANEQFF | TGTGCCAGCAGCGAAAGGACAGCTAATGAGCAGTTCTTC | TRBJ2-1 | once | TRBV5-5 | - | 13
CASSFSGANTDTQYF | TGTGCCAGCAGTTTTTCTGGGGCGAACACAGATACGCAGTATTTT | TRBJ2-3 | once | TRBV28 | - | 15
CASSLWTGVRSPLHF | TGCGCCAGCAGCCTGTGGACAGGGGTTCGATCACCCCTCCACTTT | TRBJ1-6 | - | TRBV4-1 | TRBD1 | 15
CASSIDGGTRNEQFF | TGTGCCAGTAGTATAGATGGGGGAACCCGCAATGAGCAGTTCTTC | TRBJ2-1 | - | TRBV19 | - | 15
CASSLVSGISTEAFF | TGTGCCAGCAGCTTAGTGAGCGGAATTTCCACTGAAGCTTTCTTT | TRBJ1-1 | - | TRBV7-9 | - | 15
CASTPYPSGSSNQPQHF | TGTGCCAGTACCCCGTATCCCTCAGGGTCGAGCAATCAGCCCCAGCATTTT | TRBJ1-5 | - | TRBV19 | - | 17
CASSLSAVRGGDTQYF | TGCGCCAGCAGCCTTTCCGCGGTCCGCGGTGGGGATACGCAGTATTTT | TRBJ2-3 | - | TRBV4-3 | - | 16
CASSQETLGSDTQYF | TGTGCCAGCAGCCAAGAGACCCTTGGGTCAGATACGCAGTATTTT | TRBJ2-3 | - | TRBV4-2 | - | 15
CASSQEESGEDVLETQYF | TGCGCCAGCAGCCAAGAAGAGTCCGGGGAAGACGTACTGGAGACCCAGTACTTC | TRBJ2-5 | - | TRBV4-3 | - | 18
CASSPGQGGNEKLFF | TGTGCCAGCAGCCCAGGACAGGGGGGTAATGAAAAACTGTTTTTT | TRBJ1-4 | - | TRBV5-8 | TRBD1 | 15
CASSYILDEQFF | TGTGCCAGCAGTTACATCTTGGATGAGCAGTTCTTC | TRBJ2-1 | once | TRBV6-2/TRBV6-3 | - | 12
CASSQERDGSSYNEQFF | TGCGCCAGCAGCCAAGAGCGGGACGGAAGCTCCTACAATGAGCAGTTCTTC | TRBJ2-1 | - | TRBV4-3 | - | 17
CASSQEGQGRTEAFF | TGTGCCAGCAGCCAAGAAGGACAGGGGAGAACTGAAGCTTTCTTT | TRBJ1-1 | - | TRBV4-2 | TRBD1 | 15
CASSLGLATTYEQYF | TGTGCCAGCAGCTTAGGACTAGCTACCACCTACGAGCAGTACTTC | TRBJ2-7 | - | TRBV13 | - | 15
CASSLGRTDTQYF | TGTGCCAGCAGCTTAGGGCGCACAGATACGCAGTATTTT | TRBJ2-3 | - | TRBV7-3 | - | 13
CASSLVSPVTGELFF | TGTGCCAGCAGCTTAGTCAGTCCAGTCACCGGGGAGCTGTTTTTT | TRBJ2-2 | - | TRBV11-2 | - | 15
CASSSHHGTETQYF | TGTGCCAGCAGCTCGCACCATGGGACAGAGACCCAGTACTTC | TRBJ2-5 | - | TRBV7-8 | - | 14
CASSSGQLTYEQYF | TGTGCCAGCAGCTCGGGACAGCTTACCTACGAGCAGTACTTC | TRBJ2-7 | once | TRBV7-2 | TRBD1 | 14
CASSIGQGLVGTEAFF | TGTGCCAGTAGTATAGGACAGGGACTAGTTGGCACTGAAGCTTTCTTT | TRBJ1-1 | - | TRBV19 | TRBD1 | 16
CATISTGANEKLFF | TGTGCCACCATCTCGACAGGGGCTAATGAAAAACTGTTTTTT | TRBJ1-4 | - | TRBV6-6 | TRBD1 | 14